A single sample is the source of the 5 T cell receptor beta chains below, sequenced in a study of shared clonotypes between healthy human individuals. Profiled with immunoSEQ multiplex PCR; TCRdb holds only in-frame clones, not every one. The sample has 2,500,000 or so clones; more than 90% are singletons. The sample comprised naive CD4+ T cells sorted from blood. Indicated subset: CD45RA+ positively selected. These receptor sequences come from a man aged 18 to 29 in good health.

The chain's CDR3 is CASRTQRGAKNIQYF. CDR3 DNA: TGTGCCAGCAGAACGCAGAGGGGAGCCAAAAACATTCAGTACTTC. The chain combines TRBV5-6 with TRBJ2-4; D tentatively fits TRBD1 or TRBD2 (5 bases each). V dropped 5 bases and J dropped 0 bases, with 12 bases sitting between them. The length of the CDR3 is 15 residues. Germline CDR1 reads SGHDT; CDR2 reads YYEEEE.

This chain uses TRBV2 with TRBJ1-6; D might be TRBD1 (6 bases). V was trimmed by 1 base and J by 8 bases, leaving 15 bases between them. CDR1 SNHLY and CDR2 FYNNEI come from the germline V gene. The CDR3 is 16 residues long. DNA of the CDR3: TGTGCCAGCAGTGAAGAGGACACAGGGCTAGATTCACCCCTCCACTTT. Its translation is CASSEEDTGLDSPLHF.

This sequence joins TRBV5-1 and TRBJ2-1; 7 bases align to TRBD1. V lost 0 bases and J lost 6; bases outside the gene matches: 6. The germline V gene encodes CDR1 SGHRS and CDR2 YFSETQ. This CDR3 contains 15 residues. The CDR3 loop reads CASSLGQGVANEQFF. CDR3 coding DNA: TGCGCCAGCAGCTTGGGCCAGGGGGTTGCCAATGAGCAGTTCTTC.

This clone appeared once. The gene calls are TRBV6-1 and TRBJ2-7; TRBD1 is a possible D gene (5 bases). The germline CDR1 and CDR2 sequences are MNHNS and SASEGT. The V end was cut by 0 bases, the J end by 3 bases, with 12 bases between. There are 15 residues in the CDR3. CDR3 loop: CASSEAEQVFYEQYF. DNA of the CDR3: TGTGCCAGCAGTGAAGCAGAACAGGTATTCTACGAGCAGTACTTC.

The chain carries TRBV14 and TRBJ2-7; the match to TRBD1 covers 7 bases. CDR1 and CDR2 (germline): SGHDN, FVKESK. The CDR3 has 15 residues. With V trimmed by 4 bases and J by 4 bases, 10 bases remained unmatched. CDR3 loop: CASSRTGLLKYEQYF. The DNA of the CDR3 is TGTGCCAGCAGCCGGACAGGCCTTCTCAAGTACGAGCAGTACTTC.